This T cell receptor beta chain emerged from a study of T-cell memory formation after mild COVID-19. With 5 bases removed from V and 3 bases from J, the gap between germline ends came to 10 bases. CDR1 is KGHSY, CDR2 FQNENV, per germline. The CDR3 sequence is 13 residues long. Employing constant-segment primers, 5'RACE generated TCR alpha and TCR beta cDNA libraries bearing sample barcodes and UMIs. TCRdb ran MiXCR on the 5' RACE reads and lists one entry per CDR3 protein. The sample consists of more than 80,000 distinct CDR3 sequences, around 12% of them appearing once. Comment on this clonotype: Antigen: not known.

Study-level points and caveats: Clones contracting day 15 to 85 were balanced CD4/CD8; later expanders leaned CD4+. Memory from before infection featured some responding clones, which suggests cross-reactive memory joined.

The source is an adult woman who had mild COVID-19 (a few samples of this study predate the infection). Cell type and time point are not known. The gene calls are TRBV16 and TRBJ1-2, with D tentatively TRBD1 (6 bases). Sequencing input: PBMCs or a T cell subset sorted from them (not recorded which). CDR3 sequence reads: CASSGGQDYGYTF. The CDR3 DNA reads TGTGCCAGCAGCGGGGGACAAGACTATGGCTACACCTTC.